This note documents a single TCR beta chain sequence. The entry originates in a study of blood T cell repertoires in COVID-19. Whole-study context: Acute-phase and convalescent COVID-19 samples originated in the United States, Italy and Spain.

Germline CDR1 reads MNHEY; CDR2 reads SVGAGI. The CDR3 runs to 14 residues. Losses at the gene ends were 8 bases for V and 2 bases for J; bases not matched to a gene: 7. Authors' methods: Nucleated cell counts were estimated from reference gene primer amplification. Only in-frame clones appear in the TCRdb table, and some are missing; sequencing was by immunoSEQ multiplex PCR. V and J calls plus clone size are reproduced from that table; the DNA served to infer D and trimming. Of 250,000 to 350,000 clones listed, approximately 84% are singletons. Seattle researchers signed up patients amid active infection and tracked them longitudinally.

V usage is TRBV6-5 and J usage is TRBJ2-7, with 9 nucleotides matching TRBD2. The TCR originated in a human donor with COVID-19, enrolled during active disease. The donor label of this sample is uncertain. Material: peripheral blood. The CDR3 protein is CASRPLAGTYEQYF. The CDR3 DNA reads TGTGCCAGCCGTCCCCTAGCGGGAACCTACGAGCAGTACTTC.